This is a list of T cell receptor beta chains from one sample in a study of memory CD4+ T cells and cytomegalovirus serostatus. Here immunoSEQ multiplex PCR was the method, and the copy in TCRdb shows in-frame clones only, minus some. Of 30,000 to 50,000 clones listed, roughly four fifths were seen once; the top ten hold about 0.73%. The sample taken for sequencing was memory CD4+ T cells from blood. Receptors were obtained from an adult in good health and CMV-seronegative. The CDR3 runs from the conserved cysteine through the conserved F or W. Each record gives: CDR3 protein, J gene, V gene.

CDR3: CASNVDTFGYTF; J: TRBJ1-2; V: TRBV2
CDR3: CASSLAGYSYNEQFF; J: TRBJ2-1; V: TRBV5-8
CDR3: CASSLGRDSNQPQHF; J: TRBJ1-5; V: TRBV11-2
CDR3: CASSSPGTGTYEQYF; J: TRBJ2-7; V: TRBV7-6
CDR3: CASSSQGNSGNTIYF; J: TRBJ1-3; V: TRBV5-1
CDR3: CAGSLRRTVDSYEQYF; J: TRBJ2-7; V: TRBV4-1
CDR3: CAWTSGGATDTQYF; J: TRBJ2-3; V: TRBV30
CDR3: CASSLLSGTSYQPQHF; J: TRBJ1-5; V: TRBV7-2
CDR3: CASGGQLSTDTQYF; J: TRBJ2-3; V: TRBV30
CDR3: CASRPGTGGAGAFF; J: TRBJ1-1; V: TRBV2
CDR3: CASSFERGLVYEQYF; J: TRBJ2-7; V: TRBV11-2
CDR3: CASSPGQGVENIQYF; J: TRBJ2-4; V: TRBV4-2
CDR3: CAWRRVAGGDEQYF; J: TRBJ2-7; V: TRBV30
CDR3: CASCPGQGIEAFF; J: TRBJ1-1; V: TRBV18
CDR3: CASSISPRAPDTQYF; J: TRBJ2-3; V: TRBV19